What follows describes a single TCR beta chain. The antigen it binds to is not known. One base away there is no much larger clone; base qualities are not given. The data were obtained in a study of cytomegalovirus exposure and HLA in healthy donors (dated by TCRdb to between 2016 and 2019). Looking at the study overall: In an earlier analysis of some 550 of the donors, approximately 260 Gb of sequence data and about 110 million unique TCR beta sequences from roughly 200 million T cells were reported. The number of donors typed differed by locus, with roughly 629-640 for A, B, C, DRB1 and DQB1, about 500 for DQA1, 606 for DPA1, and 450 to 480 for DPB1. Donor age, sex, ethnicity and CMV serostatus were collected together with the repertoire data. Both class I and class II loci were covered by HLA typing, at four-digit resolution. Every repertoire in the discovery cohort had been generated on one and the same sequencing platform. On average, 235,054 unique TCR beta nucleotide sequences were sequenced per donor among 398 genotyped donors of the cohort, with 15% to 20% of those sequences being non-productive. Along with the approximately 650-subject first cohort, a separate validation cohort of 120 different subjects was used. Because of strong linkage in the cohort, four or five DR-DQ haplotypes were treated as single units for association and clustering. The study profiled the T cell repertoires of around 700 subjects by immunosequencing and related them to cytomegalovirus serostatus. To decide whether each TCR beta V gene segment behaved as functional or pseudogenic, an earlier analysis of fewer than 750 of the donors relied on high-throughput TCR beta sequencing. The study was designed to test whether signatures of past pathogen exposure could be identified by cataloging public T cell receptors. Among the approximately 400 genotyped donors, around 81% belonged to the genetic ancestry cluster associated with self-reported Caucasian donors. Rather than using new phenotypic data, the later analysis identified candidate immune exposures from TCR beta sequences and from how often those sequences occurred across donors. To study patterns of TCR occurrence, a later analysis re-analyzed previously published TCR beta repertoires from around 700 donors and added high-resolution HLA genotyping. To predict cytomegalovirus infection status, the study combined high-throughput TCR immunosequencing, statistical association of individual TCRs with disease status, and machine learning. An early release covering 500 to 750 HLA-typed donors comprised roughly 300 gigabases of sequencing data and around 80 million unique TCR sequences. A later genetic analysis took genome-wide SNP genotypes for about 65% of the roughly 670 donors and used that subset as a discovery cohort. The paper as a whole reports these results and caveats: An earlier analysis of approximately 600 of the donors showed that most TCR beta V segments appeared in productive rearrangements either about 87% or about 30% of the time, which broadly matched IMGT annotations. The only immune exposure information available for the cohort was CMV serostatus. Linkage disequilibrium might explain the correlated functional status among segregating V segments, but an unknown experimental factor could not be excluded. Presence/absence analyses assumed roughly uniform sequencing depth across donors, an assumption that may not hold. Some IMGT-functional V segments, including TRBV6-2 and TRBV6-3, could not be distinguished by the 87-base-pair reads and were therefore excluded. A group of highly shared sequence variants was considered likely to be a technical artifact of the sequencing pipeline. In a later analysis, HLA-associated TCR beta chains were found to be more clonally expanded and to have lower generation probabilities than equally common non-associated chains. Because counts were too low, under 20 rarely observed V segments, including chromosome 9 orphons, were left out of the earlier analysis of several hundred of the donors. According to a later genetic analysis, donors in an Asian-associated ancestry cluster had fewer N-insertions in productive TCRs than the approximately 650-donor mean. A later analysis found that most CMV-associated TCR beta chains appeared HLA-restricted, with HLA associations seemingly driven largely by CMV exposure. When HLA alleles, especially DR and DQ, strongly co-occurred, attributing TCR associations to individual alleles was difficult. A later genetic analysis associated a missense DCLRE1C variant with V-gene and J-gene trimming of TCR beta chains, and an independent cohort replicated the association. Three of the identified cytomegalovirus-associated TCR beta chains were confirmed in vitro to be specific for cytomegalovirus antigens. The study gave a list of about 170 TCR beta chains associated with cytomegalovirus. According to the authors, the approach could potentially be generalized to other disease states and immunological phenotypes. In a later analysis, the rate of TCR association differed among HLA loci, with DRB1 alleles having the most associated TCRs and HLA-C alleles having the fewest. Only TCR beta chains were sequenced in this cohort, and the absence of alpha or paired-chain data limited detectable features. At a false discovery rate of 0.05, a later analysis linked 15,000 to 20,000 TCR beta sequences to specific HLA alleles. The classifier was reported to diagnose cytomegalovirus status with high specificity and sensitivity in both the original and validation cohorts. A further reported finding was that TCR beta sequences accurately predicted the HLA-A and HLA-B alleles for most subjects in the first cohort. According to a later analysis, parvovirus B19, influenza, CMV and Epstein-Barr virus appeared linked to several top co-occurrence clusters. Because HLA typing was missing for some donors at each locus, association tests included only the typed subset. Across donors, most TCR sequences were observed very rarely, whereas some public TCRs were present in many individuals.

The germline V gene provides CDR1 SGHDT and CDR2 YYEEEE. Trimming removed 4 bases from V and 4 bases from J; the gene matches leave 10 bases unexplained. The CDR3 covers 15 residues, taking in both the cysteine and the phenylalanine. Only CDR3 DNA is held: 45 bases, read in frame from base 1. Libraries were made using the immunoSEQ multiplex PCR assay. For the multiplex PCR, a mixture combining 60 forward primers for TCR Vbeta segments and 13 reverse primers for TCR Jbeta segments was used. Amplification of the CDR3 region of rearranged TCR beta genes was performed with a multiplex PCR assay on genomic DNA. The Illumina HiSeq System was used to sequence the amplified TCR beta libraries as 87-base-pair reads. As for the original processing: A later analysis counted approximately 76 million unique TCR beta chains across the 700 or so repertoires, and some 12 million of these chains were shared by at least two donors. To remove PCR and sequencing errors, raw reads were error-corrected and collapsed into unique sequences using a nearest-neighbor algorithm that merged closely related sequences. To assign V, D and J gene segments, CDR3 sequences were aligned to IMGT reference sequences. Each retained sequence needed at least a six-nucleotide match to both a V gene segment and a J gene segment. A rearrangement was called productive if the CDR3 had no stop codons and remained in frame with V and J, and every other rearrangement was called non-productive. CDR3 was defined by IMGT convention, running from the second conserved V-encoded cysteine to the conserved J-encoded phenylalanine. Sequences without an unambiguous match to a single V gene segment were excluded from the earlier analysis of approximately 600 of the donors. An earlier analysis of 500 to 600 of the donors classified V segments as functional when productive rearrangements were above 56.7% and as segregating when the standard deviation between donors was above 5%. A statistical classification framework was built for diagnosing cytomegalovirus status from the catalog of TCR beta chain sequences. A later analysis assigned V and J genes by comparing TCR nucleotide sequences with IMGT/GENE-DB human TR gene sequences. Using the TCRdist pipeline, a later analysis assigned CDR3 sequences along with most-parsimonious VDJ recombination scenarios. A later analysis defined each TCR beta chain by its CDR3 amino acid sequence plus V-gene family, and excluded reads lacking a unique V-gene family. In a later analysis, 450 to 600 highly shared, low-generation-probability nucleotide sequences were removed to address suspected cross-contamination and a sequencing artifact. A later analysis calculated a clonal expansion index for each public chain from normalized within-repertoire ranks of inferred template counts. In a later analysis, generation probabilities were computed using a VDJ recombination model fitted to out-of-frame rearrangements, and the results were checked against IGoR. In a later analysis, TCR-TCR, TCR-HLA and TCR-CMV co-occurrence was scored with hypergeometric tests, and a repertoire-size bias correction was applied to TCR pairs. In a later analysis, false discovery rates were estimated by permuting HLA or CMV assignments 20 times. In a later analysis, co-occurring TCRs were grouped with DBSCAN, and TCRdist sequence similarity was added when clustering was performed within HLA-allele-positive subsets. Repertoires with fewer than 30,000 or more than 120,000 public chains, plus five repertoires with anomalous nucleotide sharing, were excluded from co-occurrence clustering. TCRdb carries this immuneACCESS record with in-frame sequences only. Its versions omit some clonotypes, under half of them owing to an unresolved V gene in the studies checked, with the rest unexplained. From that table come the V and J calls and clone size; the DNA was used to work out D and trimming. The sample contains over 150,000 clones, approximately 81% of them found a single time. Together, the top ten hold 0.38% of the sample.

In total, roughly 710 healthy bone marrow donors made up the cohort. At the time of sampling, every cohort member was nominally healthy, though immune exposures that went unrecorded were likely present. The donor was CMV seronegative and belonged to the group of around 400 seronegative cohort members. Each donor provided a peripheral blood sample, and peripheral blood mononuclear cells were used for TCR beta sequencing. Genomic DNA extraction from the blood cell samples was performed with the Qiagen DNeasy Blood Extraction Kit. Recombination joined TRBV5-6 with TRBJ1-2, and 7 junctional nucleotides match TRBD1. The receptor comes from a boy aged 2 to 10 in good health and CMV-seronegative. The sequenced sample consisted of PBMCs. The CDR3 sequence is CASSRPRQGSYGYTF. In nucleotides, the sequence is TGTGCCAGCAGCCGACCACGACAGGGAAGCTATGGCTACACCTTC.